This T cell receptor beta chain was sequenced in a study of shared clonotypes between healthy human individuals (dated by TCRdb to about 2020). With respect to the entire study: Three men and two women, aged 18 to 49 years, made up the cohort. For each donor, CD4 naive and CD4 memory were each run on three plates, CD8 naive on two plates, and CD8 memory on one plate. To estimate repertoire size and how much clonotypes are shared between individuals, the study performed deep sequencing of blood TCR repertoires from roughly five healthy adults. To increase sequencing depth and limit assay-specific biases, TCR repertoire library preparation and sequencing were carried out by different laboratories using diverse techniques. Leukapheresis yielded between about 0.8 and 8.9 billion PBMCs per donor.

In the case of this clone: No cognate antigen has been identified for it. No clone much larger than this one lies a single base away; base qualities are absent.

Healthy HIV-negative adults with no recently reported acute infections or vaccinations were included as donors. Every donor was a Caucasian adult living in Nashville, Tennessee, USA. Magnetic negative selection was used to enrich CD4+ T cells, after which naive cells were positively selected on CD45RA and the negative fraction became the memory subset. Blood was collected by leukapheresis, and PBMCs were isolated by Ficoll-Histopaque density gradient centrifugation and then cryopreserved in liquid nitrogen vapor phase. Analytical flow cytometry was used to check the purity and quantity of every magnetically sorted T cell population. Each sorted fraction had its genomic DNA isolated and then quantified by UV absorbance on a Nanodrop 2000c. TCR CDR3 regions were amplified from genomic DNA by multiplex PCR using the deep immunoSEQ assay. Extracted genomic DNA from each cell subset was spread evenly across all wells of several immunoSEQ 96-well plates, with each plate serving as a replicate. Each replicate PCR for sorted subsets received roughly 200 ng genomic DNA, equal to tens of thousands of T cell genomes. Purified libraries were quantified with a Qubit 3.0 fluorometer, sized on a Bioanalyzer 2100, and re-quantified with the KAPA Library Quantification kit. A separate single-read 150-cycle Illumina NextSeq 550 flow cell was used to sequence each immunoSEQ 96-well plate. The published analysis was carried out like this. Because the immunoSEQ output held only junctional sequences and lacked quality scores, the filtering could not match the filtering applied to full-length reads. To assign V/J genes and CDR3, sequences were annotated using PyIR, a Python wrapper for IgBLAST v1.9, with IMGT germline references. Reads with weak V/J assignments (E-value above 1e-6), missing CDR3, stop codons, out-of-frame junctions, or ambiguous translated residues were removed. V3J clonotypes were defined by identical inferred V gene, J gene, and CDR3 amino acid sequence. To compute the percentage overlap between repertoires, the number of shared unique clonotypes was divided by the size of the smaller repertoire. Three approaches were used to assess repertoire richness: RTK rarefaction, the Chao1 estimator, and Recon v2.1 estimates of unobserved clonotypes. Generation probabilities were computed with OLGA for all TCRbeta clonotypes obtained by the gDNA method from a handful of donors. This immuneACCESS table, as held by TCRdb, lists in-frame sequences with V and J called but not all clones. Of the missing ones, under half trace to an unresolved V gene in checked studies; the others have no known cause. The DNA was the basis for D and trimming; V, J and clone size are from that table. This sample gives some 1.5 million clones in total; around 98% of them show up just once. The top ten constitute 0.4% to 0.45% of the sample.

The germline V gene provides CDR1 KGHSY and CDR2 FQNENV. The CDR3 runs 15 amino acids, cysteine and phenylalanine included. CDR3 DNA only is kept here, 45 bases in frame from base 1. V gives up 2 bases and J gives up 4 bases, and the segment between their germline ends measures 12 bases. Beyond this particular receptor, the publication reports: Across a handful of donors, about 5.2% of naive CD4, roughly 3.5% of naive CD8, under 2.5% of memory CD4, and under 0.45% of memory CD8 clonotypes were shared. Pairwise subsampling indicated that sequencing depth was expected to affect the degree of clonotype sharing among donors. Sampling was restricted to blood, and TCR repertoires in tissue are likely to differ from TCR repertoires in blood. Even with the large sequencing depth, rarefaction of the sorted-subset datasets indicated that sequencing was incomplete. Compared with non-shared clonotypes, clonotypes shared by all four sorted-subset donors had higher generation probabilities. Naive subsets generally had larger estimated clonotype richness than memory subsets. Because the study included a small number of donors, the genetic and exposure-history diversity represented was limited.

Sample: naive CD4+ T cells sorted from blood. This specimen's cell subset or site label, interpreted: CD45RA+ positively selected. The receptor comes from a man younger than 40 in good health. Recombination linked TRBV16 to TRBJ2-1; the D gene cannot be resolved reliably. The CDR3 protein: CASSQPILLYNEQFF. The DNA sequence is as follows: TGTGCCAGCAGCCAACCCATCTTACTATACAATGAGCAGTTCTTC.